This T cell receptor beta chain was profiled in a study of regulatory T cells in long-lasting Graves disease. The time point here: newly diagnosed GD, antithyroid drugs for less than 3 months. PBMC-extracted RNA yielded the TCR library. Study observations and caveats: New patients shared roughly 1,000 public clonotypes, and persistent patients shared more, with about 2,500. Researchers reported studying only peripheral blood, not thyroid tissue.

This clonotype was recorded many times. Its antigen is currently unknown. The authors built TCR beta libraries using iRepertoire HTBI primers and Arm-PCR of CDR3 regions. Using its own MiXCR run on the multiplex PCR reads, TCRdb lists one record per CDR3 protein. The sample has about 320,000 distinct CDR3 sequences; over 15% are singletons. The receptor was isolated from a female donor with Graves disease. The sequences come from peripheral blood mononuclear cells (PBMCs), collected at new diagnosis, from a patient treated with antithyroid drugs.

CDR3 in DNA: TGTGCCAGCAGTTTGAAGGCCTCTACCAGGGGGGACGAGCAGTACTTC. Translated, it gives CASSLKASTRGDEQYF. This chain joins TRBV12-3 or TRBV12-4 and TRBJ2-7, with D tentatively TRBD1 (7 bases). This CDR3 region has 16 residues. The germline V and J ends were trimmed by 3 bases and 5 bases, with 20 bases remaining between them.